This TCR beta chain was obtained from a study of T cells in Graves' hyperthyroidism and ophthalmopathy (dated by TCRdb to the late 2010s). Regarding the complete study: Peripheral blood samples were taken at initial diagnosis, before any treatment was given. The paper reports TCR Vbeta CDR3 sequencing of more than 120 peripheral blood samples: over 40 ophthalmopathy, approximately 74 hyperthyroidism and around 17 progressor patients. An independent validation cohort of around 19 hyperthyroidism patients and 15 or so patients who later progressed to ophthalmopathy tested prospective prediction of ophthalmopathy. Following sampling, methimazole starting at 30 mg daily was given to hyperthyroidism patients, and high-dose intravenous methylprednisolone was given to ophthalmopathy patients. TCR V-J signatures able to tell the groups apart were searched for in a discovery cohort of 95 to 100 patients, of whom over 40 had Graves' ophthalmopathy and 55 to 65 had stable Graves' hyperthyroidism. The study also compared thyroid tissue and blood T-cell repertoires from a handful of Graves' hyperthyroidism patients. For training and testing, the approximately 92 patients in the discovery cohort were randomly divided in a 7:3 ratio. The research as a whole found: In validation, the model predicted progression to ophthalmopathy a median of 6.5 months before onset, with over 55% sensitivity and just under 75% specificity. Most expanded thyroid clonotypes (frequency above 0.001) were also detected in blood, suggesting blood repertoires may reflect thyroid immune responses. In cross-validation, a model built on a 13 V-J signature told ophthalmopathy apart from stable hyperthyroidism with roughly 87% sensitivity and roughly 81% specificity, and in testing the same model reached 80%/75%. No statistical method was used to set the sample size in advance, and investigators knew the group allocation.

This clonotype was seen repeatedly, ten times or more. Its antigen is unknown. Base quality data are lacking; no much larger clone is found one base away. Stable Graves' hyperthyroidism was defined as no progression to ophthalmopathy during 18 months of follow-up. Hyperthyroidism patients were aged 18 to 65 years and newly diagnosed, with disease duration of less than 2 months. Any patient with an uncontrolled infection, another autoimmune disease, pregnancy or lactation was excluded. Diagnoses relied on clinical symptoms, serum thyroxine and TRAb, thyroid ultrasound and orbital computed tomography. PBMCs were separated from roughly 10 ml of fresh peripheral blood using Ficoll-Paque density gradient centrifugation. Trizol reagent was used to extract total RNA, and RNA quality was then checked on an Agilent 2100 Bioanalyzer. The CDR3 contains 14 residues, cysteine and phenylalanine counted. Only CDR3 DNA remains: 42 bases, in frame from the first base. Reading the germline V gene gives CDR1 SGHTA and CDR2 FQGNSA. V was cut back by 4 bases and J by 3 bases, leaving a gap of 11 bases between them.

The TCR beta CDR3 regions were amplified from the RNA transcripts. The first round of RT-PCR for the TCR CDR3 was performed with the HTBI primer set and the Qiagen OneStep RT-PCR kit. A second multiplex PCR round built the libraries, followed by size selection and purification. The libraries were sequenced on an Illumina HiSeq2000 using paired-end 100 bp reads. As for the authors' bioinformatics: SOAPnuke was used to process the raw data, with reads discarded if the reads contained adapters or uncalled bases, had a mean Phred below 15, or lacked an exact constant-primer or identifier match. COPE v1.2.5 was used to merge high-quality paired reads, and clonotypes were defined as unique nucleotide sequences. Clonotypes were aligned to IMGT TRBV, TRBD and TRBJ reference segments using MiTCR v1.1. Only V-J combinations with frequency above 0.0001, covering 99.2% of repertoires, were analysed. A TCS score was defined as the ratio of F50 (clonal expansion) to E x V (chaos), with BLOSUM62-based TCRdist applied between CDR3 peptides within each V-J. Welch's t-statistics and random forest reduced fewer than 550 V-J features to fewer than 15, which were used in a naive Bayes classifier (R e1071). The public reads were reanalyzed by TCRdb: fastp trimming at Q25, MiXCR alignment, in-frame beta chains only. A single entry per CDR3 protein holds the most common genes and DNA from its merged rows. The V and J calls follow TCRdb's processing rather than the paper's. The table for this sample lists about 200,000 distinct CDR3 sequences; approximately 20% of them were counted only once. The biggest ten clones account for just under 45% of the sample.

Recombination joined TRBV7-2 with TRBJ2-3; TRBD2 is possibly the D segment (5 matching bases). The source is a man in his forties or fifties with Graves' hyperthyroidism. The sequencing input was blood. The CDR3 region has the sequence CASSSLARTDTQYF. The DNA is TGTGCCAGCAGCTCCCTAGCTCGTACAGATACGCAGTATTTT.